The 32 T cell receptor beta chains given below trace back to one sample, sequenced in a study of blood T cells in healthy people across ages. A second PCR of about 7 to 12 cycles used a sample-barcoded 5' primer and a J-beta primer mix. TCRdb ran MiXCR on the 5' RACE reads and lists one entry per CDR3 protein. The data hold some 1,800,000 distinct CDR3 sequences, with roughly two fifths observed a single time. The sample consisted of blood. The source is a human donor in good health.

This chain joins TRBV11-1 and TRBJ1-1; 11 nucleotides agree with TRBD1. The CDR3 loop spans 13 amino acids. Per germline, CDR1 SGHAT and CDR2 FQDESV (reference sequence). V was clipped by 1 base and J by 12 bases; unmatched bases: 4. This CDR3 reads CASSLGWDRGTFF. The CDR3 coding sequence is TGTGCCAGCAGCTTAGGCTGGGACAGGGGGACTTTCTTT.

V is TRBV2 and J is TRBJ1-2; 8 bases are shared with TRBD1. The CDR3 contains 12 residues. CDR1 SNHLY and CDR2 FYNNEI come from the germline V gene. V shed 11 bases, J shed 6 bases, and the junction held 8 bases outside the gene matches. CDR3 loop: CAGTTGGDGYTF. The CDR3 DNA reads as TGTGCCGGAACTACAGGGGGTGATGGCTACACCTTC.

The J gene is TRBJ2-1, the V gene TRBV20-1, with 10 bases aligning to TRBD2. TRBJ2-7 explains the end of the DNA better; the J call may be wrong. This CDR3 is 14 amino acids long. Germline loops: CDR1 DFQATT, CDR2 SNEGSKA (reference sequence). The CDR3 sequence: CSGERGGTYNEQYF. In nucleotides, the CDR3 is TGCAGTGGTGAGCGGGGGGGCACCTACAATGAGCAGTACTTC.

This clonotype was counted ten times or more. The rearrangement links TRBV6-1 to TRBJ2-7; possible D gene TRBD2, 5 bases. The CDR3 extends over 15 amino acids. V lost 7 bases to trimming and J lost 4 bases, with 20 bases between them. Germline assignment: CDR1 MNHNS and CDR2 SASEGT. As DNA, the CDR3 is TGTGCCAGCATGGGCGGCACCCTAGCCCTATACGAGCAGTACTTC. This encodes CASMGGTLALYEQYF.

This clonotype was seen only a few times. This chain links TRBV7-2 with TRBJ2-5; D is possibly TRBD1 (6 bases). CDR3 length equals 15 residues. Trimming left V 4 bases short and J 3 bases short, with 15 bases between. Per germline, CDR1 SGHTA and CDR2 FQGNSA. The CDR3, as DNA: TGTGCCAGCAGCTACAGGACCAGGGGTAAAGAGACCCAGTACTTC. Translating gives CASSYRTRGKETQYF.

The chain links TRBV7-2 to TRBJ1-2; 8 bases are a match to TRBD1. The V gene end was trimmed by 2 bases and the J gene end by 7 bases; junction bases not matched to a gene: 9. Germline V gives CDR1 SGHTA, CDR2 FQGNSA. The CDR3 runs 15 residues. The CDR3 sequence: CASSLIPRGLAGYTF. DNA for the CDR3: TGTGCCAGCAGCTTAATCCCCAGGGGGCTGGCTGGCTACACCTTC.

Regarding this clonotype: At one end, the junction sequence differs from germline, possibly due to a read error. CDR3 nucleotides: TGTGCCATCCTTCCATTCCCTACTACTGGGGCCAGCGTCCTGACTTTC. This sequence encodes CAILPFPTTGASVLTF. This chain joins TRBV10-3 and TRBJ2-6, with D possibly being TRBD1 (5 bases). The CDR3 runs to 16 residues. The germline V gene has CDR1 ENHRY and CDR2 SYGVKD.

This clonotype has only a few counts. The chain carries TRBV10-3 and TRBJ2-5; 11 bases are shared with TRBD1. The CDR3 runs 14 residues. Germline V lookup: CDR1 ENHRY, CDR2 SYGVKD. Unmatched junction bases numbered 4, after V lost 5 bases and J lost 5 bases. The CDR3 DNA reads as TGTGCCATCAGTTCCGGGACAGGGGGGGAGACCCAGTACTTC. Translating it yields CAISSGTGGETQYF.

The chain combines TRBV21-1 with TRBJ2-1; the DNA was not used to check the table's D call, TRBD2. TRBV21-1 has pseudogene status. This CDR3 comprises 13 residues. CDR3 residues: CAYEGTSDNEQFF. CDR3 nucleotides: TGTGCCTACGAGGGGACTAGCGACAATGAGCAGTTCTTC.

This clonotype was counted between two and nine times. The DNA for the CDR3 is TGTGCTAGTGCCGGGACAGGCACTGAAGCTTTCTTT. It specifies CASAGTGTEAFF. The chain links TRBV12-5 to TRBJ1-1; TRBD1 aligns across 8 bases. CDR3 size: 12 residues. The J segment lost 4 bases and the V segment lost 7 bases, leaving 2 bases of the junction unmatched. The germline CDR1 and CDR2 sequences are LGHNT and FRNRAP.

The V call is TRBV29-1, the J call TRBJ1-1; possible D gene TRBD1, 5 bases. Between the trimmed V and J ends, which lost 4 bases and 3 bases, there was a span of 15 bases. CDR1 is SQVTM and CDR2 is ANQGSEA in the germline V gene. The CDR3 is 14 residues long. The CDR3 region has the DNA TGCAGCGTTGGTTATCCCCTAGGGGACACTGAAGCTTTCTTT. Protein: CSVGYPLGDTEAFF.

This clonotype was detected many times. The chain couples TRBV7-6 to TRBJ1-2; 9 positions match TRBD1. The CDR3 spans 13 residues. Germline CDR1 and CDR2: SGHVS and FNYEAQ. V gave up 5 bases and J gave up 8 bases; unmatched junction bases: 6. The CDR3 DNA is TGTGCCAGCAGCCCCGGGACAGGGATGGGCTACACCTTC. It is translated as CASSPGTGMGYTF.

CDR3 coding DNA: TGTGCCAGCAGCGCGAGTACAGGGTTGTCACCCCTCCACTTT. This sequence encodes CASSASTGLSPLHF. The chain has TRBV9 and TRBJ1-6; tentatively, D is TRBD1 (6 bases). CDR1 is SGDLS, CDR2 YYNGEE, per germline. V gave up 3 bases and J gave up 10 bases, with 14 bases separating them. CDR3 length: 14 residues.

About this clonotype itself: This may come from a read error, since a much larger clone is one base off. This sequence joins TRBV10-3 and TRBJ2-7; the D gene is possibly TRBD2 (5 bases). The DNA end is more similar to TRBJ2-5, so the J call may be wrong. The CDR3 has 13 amino acids. Germline V gene lookup returns CDR1 ENHRY and CDR2 SYGVKD. CDR3: CAISGGHHETQYF. In DNA form, the CDR3 reads TGTGCCATCAGTGGAGGGCACCATGAGACCCAGTACTTC.

This clonotype was counted a few times. The CDR3: CSARDPTGGFTDTQYF. For the CDR3, the DNA is TGCAGTGCTAGAGATCCGACGGGCGGATTCACAGATACGCAGTATTTT. The chain joins TRBV20-1 to TRBJ2-3; D gene uncertain. Trimming cost V 0 bases and J 2 bases, with 15 bases left between them. The CDR3 consists of 16 residues. Germline V lookup: CDR1 DFQATT, CDR2 SNEGSKA (reference sequence).

This clonotype was observed a few times. The chain couples TRBV29-1 to TRBJ1-4, with D possibly being TRBD1 (5 bases). Trimming took off 4 bases at V and 6 bases at J, with 12 bases between the two ends. The CDR3 length is 13 residues. Germline CDR1 is SQVTM and CDR2 is ANQGSEA. CDR3 nucleotides: TGCAGCGTTGTGTTGGGGCCAGATGAAAAACTGTTTTTT. As protein: CSVVLGPDEKLFF.

The chain is built from TRBV4-2 and TRBJ2-4; D call uncertain. This CDR3 is 15 amino acids long. Germline V gives CDR1 LGHNA, CDR2 YNFKEQ. Trimming took off 0 bases at V and 8 bases at J, with 14 bases between the two ends. CDR3 in amino acids: CASSQDLTGVDIQYF. CDR3 DNA: TGTGCCAGCAGCCAAGATCTAACGGGTGTGGACATTCAGTACTTC.

The chain couples TRBV5-5 to TRBJ2-1; 7 nucleotides agree with TRBD1. The V segment lost 4 bases and the J segment 5 bases; nucleotides outside the gene matches: 9. CDR1 is SGHKS, CDR2 YYEKEE, per germline (reference sequence). The CDR3 has 15 residues. This CDR3 reads CASSLSRTGHNEQFF. CDR3 sequence (DNA): TGTGCCAGCAGCCTTAGTCGGACAGGACACAATGAGCAGTTCTTC.

The chain carries TRBV29-1 and TRBJ1-2; D call uncertain. CDR1 SQVTM and CDR2 ANQGSEA come from the germline V gene. V lost 7 bases to trimming and J lost 3 bases, with 15 bases between them. CDR3 length: 13 residues. DNA of the CDR3: TGCAGCGCCCCACATGGAGGAGACTATGGCTACACCTTC. Amino acid sequence: CSAPHGGDYGYTF.

This chain joins TRBV6-6 and TRBJ1-1, with 10 bases that match TRBD1. The ends lost 5 bases at V and 11 bases at J; junction bases unmatched: 5. Germline V CDR1 and CDR2: MNHNY, SVGAGI (reference sequence). This CDR3 comprises 12 residues. Here the CDR3 DNA reads TGTGCCAGCAGTCGCGACAGGGGGCATGCTTTCTTT. Its protein product is CASSRDRGHAFF.

This clonotype was counted only a few times. V is TRBV29-1 and J is TRBJ1-2; maybe TRBD1 (5 bases). Germline V CDR1 and CDR2: SQVTM, ANQGSEA. V was trimmed by 5 bases and J by 0 bases, leaving 13 bases between them. The CDR3 spans 14 residues. CDR3 sequence: CSVIRSGSNYGYTF. The DNA of the CDR3 is TGCAGCGTTATTAGGTCAGGGTCTAACTATGGCTACACCTTC.

This chain connects TRBV7-2 to TRBJ2-5, with D maybe TRBD2 (6 bases). The CDR3 extends over 15 amino acids. Trimming stripped 5 bases from V and 3 bases from J, with 16 bases between. The germline V gene has CDR1 SGHTA and CDR2 FQGNSA. The CDR3 DNA reads TGTGCCAGCAGCCCCCACCCACTAGCTAAAGAGACCCAGTACTTC. Protein: CASSPHPLAKETQYF.

The chain recombines TRBV12-3 or TRBV12-4 with TRBJ1-2; D gene ambiguous. Trimming shortened V by 5 bases and J by 3 bases, and 13 bases separated the two germline ends. CDR3 size: 14 residues. The CDR3 reads CASSPRPGYYGYTF. CDR3 sequence (DNA): TGTGCCAGCAGTCCCAGACCAGGCTACTATGGCTACACCTTC.

Comments on this clonotype: An end of the junction does not agree with germline; a read error may underlie this. The genes are TRBV28 and TRBJ2-4; 9 nucleotides line up with TRBD2. The end of the DNA aligns better with TRBJ2-7, so the J call may be wrong. From germline, CDR1 is MDHEN and CDR2 SYDVKM. The CDR3 sequence is 15 residues long. CDR3 loop: CASRVAGVSSYEQYF. DNA of the CDR3: TGCGCCAGCAGGGTAGCGGGGGTAAGCTCCTACGAGCAGTACTTC.

This clonotype was picked up many times. The chain links TRBV29-1 to TRBJ2-1; tentatively, D is TRBD2 (5 bases). The V and J ends lost 4 bases and 2 bases respectively, with 12 bases between them. CDR3 size: 14 residues. CDR1 and CDR2 from the germline V gene are SQVTM and ANQGSEA. Here the CDR3 reads CSVAASFPYNEQFF. As DNA, the CDR3 is TGCAGCGTTGCGGCTAGCTTCCCCTACAATGAGCAGTTCTTC.

The chain carries TRBV9 and TRBJ1-1; the D is unclear. The CDR3 is 15 residues long. Trimming shortened V by 0 bases and J by 2 bases, and 11 bases separated the two germline ends. CDR1 and CDR2 (germline): SGDLS, YYNGEE. In nucleotides, the CDR3 is TGTGCCAGCAGCGTAGCATCAAGTATCAACACTGAAGCTTTCTTT. Protein sequence: CASSVASSINTEAFF.

The chain joins TRBV7-2 to TRBJ1-4; 11 bases align to TRBD1. Trimming cost V 1 base and J 8 bases; bases outside gene matches: 6. The CDR3 sequence is 16 residues long. CDR1 and CDR2 (germline): SGHTA, FQGNSA. The CDR3 DNA is TGTGCCAGCAGCTTAGGGGACAGGGGGGAGAAGGAAAAACTGTTTTTT. Amino acid sequence: CASSLGDRGEKEKLFF.

This sequence joins TRBV7-2 and TRBJ2-7; TRBD1 matches at 9 bases. The DNA matches TRBJ2-5 better at its end, which makes the J call doubtful. The CDR3 has 14 amino acids. Germline CDR1 and CDR2: SGHTA and FQGNSA. The chain's CDR3 is CASSVQGAWETQYF. The CDR3 DNA sequence: TGTGCCAGCAGCGTACAGGGGGCTTGGGAGACCCAGTACTTC.

The chain recombines TRBV20-1 with TRBJ1-2, with TRBD1 identical over 9 bases. Per germline, CDR1 DFQATT and CDR2 SNEGSKA (reference sequence). Losses at the gene ends were 2 bases for V and 7 bases for J; bases not matched to a gene: 5. The CDR3 runs to 13 residues. The CDR3: CSARNRGRGGYTF. As DNA, the CDR3 is TGCAGTGCTAGAAACAGGGGGCGCGGTGGCTACACCTTC.

The chain links TRBV4-1 to TRBJ2-1, with TRBD2 identical over 9 bases. V lost 0 bases and J lost 10; bases outside the gene matches: 10. From germline, CDR1 is MGHRA and CDR2 YSYEKL. This CDR3 is built from 16 residues. The DNA for the CDR3 is TGCGCCAGCAGCCAAGACGCCCTGGCTAGCGGGGAAGAGCAGTTCTTC. This sequence encodes CASSQDALASGEEQFF.

The CDR3 region is CATSPPEGTDTQYF. CDR3 nucleotides: TGTGCCACCAGTCCCCCCGAGGGGACAGATACGCAGTATTTT. This chain connects TRBV24-1 to TRBJ2-3; D assignment may be TRBD1 or TRBD2 (5 bases each). V dropped 6 bases and J dropped 3 bases, with 12 bases sitting between them. The CDR3 runs 14 residues. Germline V gene lookup returns CDR1 KGHDR and CDR2 SFDVKD.

The V gene is TRBV20-1, the J gene TRBJ2-3; 8 bases map to TRBD2. Trimming cost V 6 bases and J 6 bases; bases outside gene matches: 14. Per the germline V gene, CDR1 is DFQATT and CDR2 is SNEGSKA (reference sequence). This CDR3 has 15 residues. CDR3 coding DNA: TGCAGTGCCGTTCCGGGAGGGGAGGGGTCGGATACGCAGTATTTT. Translated: CSAVPGGEGSDTQYF.